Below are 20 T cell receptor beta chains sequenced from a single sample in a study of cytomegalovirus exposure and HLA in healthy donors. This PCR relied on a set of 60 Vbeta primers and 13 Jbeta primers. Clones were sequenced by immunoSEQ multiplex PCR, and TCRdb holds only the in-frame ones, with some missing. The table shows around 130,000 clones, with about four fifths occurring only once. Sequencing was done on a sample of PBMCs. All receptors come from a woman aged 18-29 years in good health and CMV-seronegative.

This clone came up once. In DNA, the CDR3 is TGCAGCGTTGTGGCCGGAGCTGGAAACACCATATATTTT. Amino acid sequence: CSVVAGAGNTIYF. The V and J genes are TRBV29-1 and TRBJ1-3, with D uncertain. Per the germline V gene, CDR1 is SQVTM and CDR2 is ANQGSEA. The CDR3 length is 13 residues. The germline V and J ends were trimmed by 4 bases and 2 bases, with 9 bases remaining between them. Variable domain in full (rest from reference TRBV29-1 and TRBJ1-3): SAVISQKPSRDICQRGTSLTIQCQVDSQVTMMFWYRQQPGQSLTLIATANQGSEATYESGFVIDKFPISRPNLTFSTLTVSNMSPEDSSIYLCSVVAGAGNTIYFGEGSWLTVV.

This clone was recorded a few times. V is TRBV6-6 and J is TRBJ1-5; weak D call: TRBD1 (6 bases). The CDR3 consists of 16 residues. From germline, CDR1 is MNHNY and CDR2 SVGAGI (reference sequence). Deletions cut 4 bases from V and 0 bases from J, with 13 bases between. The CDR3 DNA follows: TGTGCCAGCAGTTTAACAGGGTCCTCTAGCAATCAGCCCCAGCATTTT. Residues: CASSLTGSSSNQPQHF.

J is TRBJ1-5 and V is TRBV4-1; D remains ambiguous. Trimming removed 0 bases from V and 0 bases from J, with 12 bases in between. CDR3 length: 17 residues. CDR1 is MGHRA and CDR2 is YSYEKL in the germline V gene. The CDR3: CASSQEAFPPSNQPQHF. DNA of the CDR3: TGCGCCAGCAGCCAAGAAGCGTTTCCCCCTAGCAATCAGCCCCAGCATTTT.

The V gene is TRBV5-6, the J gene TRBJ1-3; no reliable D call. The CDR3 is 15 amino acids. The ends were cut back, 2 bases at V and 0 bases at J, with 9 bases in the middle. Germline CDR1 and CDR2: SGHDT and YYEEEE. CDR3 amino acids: CASSFTRDSGNTIYF. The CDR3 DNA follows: TGTGCCAGCAGCTTCACTCGAGACTCTGGAAACACCATATATTTT.

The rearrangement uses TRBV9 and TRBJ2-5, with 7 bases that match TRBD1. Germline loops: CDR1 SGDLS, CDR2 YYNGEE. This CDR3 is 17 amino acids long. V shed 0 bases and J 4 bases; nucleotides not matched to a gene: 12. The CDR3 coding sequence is TGTGCCAGCAGCGTAGAGATGGGTACAGGGGTAGGAGAGACCCAGTACTTC. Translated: CASSVEMGTGVGETQYF.

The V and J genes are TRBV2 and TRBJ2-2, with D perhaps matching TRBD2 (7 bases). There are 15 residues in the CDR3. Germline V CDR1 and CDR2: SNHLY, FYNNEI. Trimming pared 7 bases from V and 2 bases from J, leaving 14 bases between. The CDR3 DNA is TGTGCCAGCACTGGAACGGGGGGCAACACCGGGGAGCTGTTTTTT. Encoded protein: CASTGTGGNTGELFF.

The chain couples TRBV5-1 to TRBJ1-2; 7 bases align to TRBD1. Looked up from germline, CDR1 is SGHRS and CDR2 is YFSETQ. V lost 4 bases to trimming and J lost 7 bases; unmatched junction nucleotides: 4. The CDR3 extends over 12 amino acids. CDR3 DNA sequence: TGCGCCAGCAGCACGACAGGGTTTGGCTACACCTTC. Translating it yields CASSTTGFGYTF.

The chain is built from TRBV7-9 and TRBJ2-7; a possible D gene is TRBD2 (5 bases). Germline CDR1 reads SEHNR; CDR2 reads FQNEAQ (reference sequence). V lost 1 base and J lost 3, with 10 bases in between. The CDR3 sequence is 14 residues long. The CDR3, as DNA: TGTGCCAGCAGCTTAGAGGCTAGCAGCTACGAGCAGTACTTC. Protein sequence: CASSLEASSYEQYF. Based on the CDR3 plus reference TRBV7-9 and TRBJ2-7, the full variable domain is DTGVSQNPRHKITKRGQNVTFRCDPISEHNRLYWYRQTLGQGPEFLTYFQNEAQLEKSRLLSDRFSAERPKGSFSTLEIQRTEQGDSAMYLCASSLEASSYEQYFGPGTRLTVT.

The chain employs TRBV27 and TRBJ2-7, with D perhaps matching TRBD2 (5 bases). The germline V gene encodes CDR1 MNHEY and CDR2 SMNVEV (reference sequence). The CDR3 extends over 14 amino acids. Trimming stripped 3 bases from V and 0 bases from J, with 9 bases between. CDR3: CASSLRAVSYEQYF. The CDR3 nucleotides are TGTGCCAGCAGTTTGCGGGCAGTCTCCTACGAGCAGTACTTC.

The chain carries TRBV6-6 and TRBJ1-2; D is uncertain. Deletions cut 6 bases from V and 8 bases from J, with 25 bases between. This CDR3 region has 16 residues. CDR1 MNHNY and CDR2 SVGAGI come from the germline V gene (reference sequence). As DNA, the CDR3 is TGTGCCAGCAGCCCACTCCTTAGCGCCGGGGAGCGCGGCTACACCTTC. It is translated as CASSPLLSAGERGYTF.

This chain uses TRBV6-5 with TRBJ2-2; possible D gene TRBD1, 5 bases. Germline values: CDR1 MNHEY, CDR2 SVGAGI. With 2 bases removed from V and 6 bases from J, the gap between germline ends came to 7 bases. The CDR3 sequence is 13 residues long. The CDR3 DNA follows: TGTGCCAGCAGTTACCCAGGGCCCGGGGAGCTGTTTTTT. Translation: CASSYPGPGELFF.

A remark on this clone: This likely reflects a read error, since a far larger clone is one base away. The CDR3 coding sequence is TGTGCCAGCAGCCAGGGGTCCAATCAGCCCCAGCATTTT. This encodes CASSQGSNQPQHF. J is TRBJ1-5 and V is TRBV7-6; a possible D gene is TRBD1 (6 bases). This CDR3 comprises 13 residues. Trimming pared 5 bases from V and 3 bases from J, leaving 8 bases between. Germline assignment: CDR1 SGHVS and CDR2 FNYEAQ.

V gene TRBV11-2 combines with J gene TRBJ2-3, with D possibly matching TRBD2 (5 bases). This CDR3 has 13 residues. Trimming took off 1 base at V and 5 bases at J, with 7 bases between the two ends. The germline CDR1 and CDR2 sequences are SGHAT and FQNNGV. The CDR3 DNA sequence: TGTGCCAGCAGCTTAGGTCGGGGAGATACGCAGTATTTT. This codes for CASSLGRGDTQYF.

CDR3 sequence reads: CASSWRRDKNIQYF. The CDR3 nucleotides read TGTGCCAGCAGTTGGCGGCGGGACAAAAACATTCAGTACTTC. V gene TRBV2 combines with J gene TRBJ2-4, with D tentatively TRBD2 (6 bases). Trimming stripped 5 bases from V and 3 bases from J, with 11 bases between. The CDR3 is 14 amino acids. The germline gives CDR1 SNHLY, CDR2 FYNNEI.

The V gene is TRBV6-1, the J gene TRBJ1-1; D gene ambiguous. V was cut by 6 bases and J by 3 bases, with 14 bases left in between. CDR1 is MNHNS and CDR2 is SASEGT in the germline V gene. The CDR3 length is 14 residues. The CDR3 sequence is CASRRGRSYTEAFF. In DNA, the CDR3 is TGTGCCAGCAGGCGGGGTCGATCGTACACTGAAGCTTTCTTT.

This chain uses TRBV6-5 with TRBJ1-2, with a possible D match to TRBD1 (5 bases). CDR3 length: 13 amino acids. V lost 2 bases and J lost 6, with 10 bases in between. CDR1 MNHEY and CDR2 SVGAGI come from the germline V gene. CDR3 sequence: CASSYAGNNGYTF. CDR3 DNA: TGTGCCAGCAGTTACGCAGGGAATAATGGCTACACCTTC.

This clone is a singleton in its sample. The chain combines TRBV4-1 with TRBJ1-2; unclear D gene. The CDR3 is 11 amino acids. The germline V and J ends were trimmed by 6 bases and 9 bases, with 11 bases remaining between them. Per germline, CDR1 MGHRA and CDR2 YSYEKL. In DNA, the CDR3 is TGCGCCAGCAGTGACATAAATCGCTACACCTTC. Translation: CASSDINRYTF.

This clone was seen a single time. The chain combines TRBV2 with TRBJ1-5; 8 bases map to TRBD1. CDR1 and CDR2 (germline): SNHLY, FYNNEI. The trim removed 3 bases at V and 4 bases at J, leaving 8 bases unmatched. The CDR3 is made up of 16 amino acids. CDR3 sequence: CASSERYRGVNQPQHF. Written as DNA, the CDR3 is TGTGCCAGCAGTGAGAGGTACAGGGGGGTGAATCAGCCCCAGCATTTT.

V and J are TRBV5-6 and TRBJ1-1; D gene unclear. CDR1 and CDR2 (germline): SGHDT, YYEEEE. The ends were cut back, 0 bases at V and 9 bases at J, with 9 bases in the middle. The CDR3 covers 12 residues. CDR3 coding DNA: TGTGCCAGCAGCTTGGCACGGGATAAAGCTTTCTTT. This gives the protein CASSLARDKAFF.

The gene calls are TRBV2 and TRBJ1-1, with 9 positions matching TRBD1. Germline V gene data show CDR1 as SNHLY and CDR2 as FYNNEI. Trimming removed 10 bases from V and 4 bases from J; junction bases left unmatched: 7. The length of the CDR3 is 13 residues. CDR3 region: CATRDRVGTEAFF. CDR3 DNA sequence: TGTGCCACCAGGGACAGGGTGGGCACTGAAGCTTTCTTT. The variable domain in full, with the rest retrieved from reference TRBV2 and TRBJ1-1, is EPEVTQTPSHQVTQMGQEVILRCVPISNHLYFYWYRQILGQKVEFLVSFYNNEISEKSEIFDDQFSVERPDGSNFTLKIRSTKLEDSAMYFCATRDRVGTEAFFGQGTRLTVV.